This T cell receptor (beta chain) derives from a study of control samples from healthy donors and cancer patients. Assay used: immunoSEQ multiplex PCR; TCRdb lists only in-frame clones, some missing. The sample records 350,000 to 450,000 clones, roughly 90% being singletons. Germline V gives CDR1 SNHLY, CDR2 FYNNEI. The CDR3 is 15 residues long. V dropped 4 bases and J dropped 8 bases, with 17 bases sitting between them. The chain couples TRBV2 to TRBJ1-4, with a tentative D call TRBD1 (6 bases). The source material was PBMCs. This receptor was identified in a man aged 40-55 years with head and neck cancer. CDR3 protein: CASSGNRQVREKLFF. CDR3 DNA sequence: TGTGCCAGCAGTGGGAATAGACAGGTGCGGGAAAAACTGTTTTTT. The full variable domain, rest sourced from reference TRBV2 and TRBJ1-4, is EPEVTQTPSHQVTQMGQEVILRCVPISNHLYFYWYRQILGQKVEFLVSFYNNEISEKSEIFDDQFSVERPDGSNFTLKIRSTKLEDSAMYFCASSGNRQVREKLFFGSGTQLSVL.